A single sample gave rise to the 16 T cell receptor beta chains below, sequenced in a study of memory CD4+ T cells and cytomegalovirus serostatus. Data came from immunoSEQ multiplex PCR; TCRdb stores just in-frame clones and leaves some out. Among over 75,000 clones listed, 80% were seen once. Single viable CD3+CD4+CD8-CD45RO+ cells were sorted as the memory CD4+ T cells. Sequencing used memory CD4+ T cells from blood. These receptors came from an adult in good health and CMV-seropositive.

The chain recombines TRBV28 with TRBJ2-3; 10 nucleotides line up with TRBD2. The V gene's germline CDR1 is MDHEN and CDR2 SYDVKM. V was clipped by 5 bases and J by 3 bases; unmatched bases: 8. This CDR3 comprises 16 residues. For the CDR3, the DNA is TGTGCCAGCAGTCCCCCAGCGGGAGGGGGGACAGATACGCAGTATTTT. Amino acid sequence: CASSPPAGGGTDTQYF.

The rearrangement uses TRBV11-3 and TRBJ2-1, with D unresolved. Trimming removed 1 base at V and 0 bases at J, with 7 bases between. The CDR3 spans 15 residues. Germline assignment: CDR1 SGHNT and CDR2 YENEEA. CDR3 residues: CASSLASSSYNEQFF. The DNA of the CDR3 is TGTGCCAGCAGCTTAGCATCCAGCTCCTACAATGAGCAGTTCTTC.

This CDR3 is CASSTRQGEGNQPQHF. CDR3 DNA sequence: TGTGCCAGCAGCACCCGACAGGGGGAGGGCAATCAGCCCCAGCATTTT. This chain joins TRBV7-6 and TRBJ1-5; TRBD1 aligns across 9 bases. This CDR3 spans 16 amino acids. Germline lookup yields CDR1 SGHVS and CDR2 FNYEAQ. V trimming: 5 bases; J trimming: 2 bases; junction bases outside the gene matches: 7. Filled out from reference TRBV7-6 and TRBJ1-5, the complete variable domain reads GAGVSQSPRYKVTKRGQDVALRCDPISGHVSLYWYRQALGQGPEFLTYFNYEAQQDKSGLPNDRFSAERPEGSISTLTIQRTEQRDSAMYRCASSTRQGEGNQPQHFGDGTRLSIL.

The chain has TRBV28 and TRBJ1-2; D remains unclear. Germline-derived CDR1 and CDR2 are MDHEN and SYDVKM. There are 11 residues in the CDR3. V was trimmed by 11 bases and J by 4 bases, leaving 11 bases between them. The CDR3 DNA reads as TGTGCCGCCGGGATCCCCTATGGCTACACCTTC. As protein: CAAGIPYGYTF.

Only one count was recorded for this clone. The V call is TRBV4-1, the J call TRBJ1-1, with D unresolved. Germline V gene lookup returns CDR1 MGHRA and CDR2 YSYEKL. The CDR3 sequence is 14 residues long. Deletions cut 0 bases from V and 5 bases from J, with 10 bases between. In DNA, the CDR3 is TGCGCCAGCAGCCAAGATCGCACGAGTACTGAAGCTTTCTTT. Its translation: CASSQDRTSTEAFF.

In nucleotides, the CDR3 is TGTGCCAGCAAATTAGCGGGACAGGGGGAAGAAAAACTGTTTTTT. Translation gives CASKLAGQGEEKLFF. V gene TRBV2 combines with J gene TRBJ1-4; 11 nucleotides match TRBD1. Trimming at V came to 7 bases and at J to 8 bases, leaving 9 bases not matched to a gene. Germline CDR1 and CDR2: SNHLY and FYNNEI. This CDR3 is built from 15 residues. The whole variable domain, remainder taken from reference TRBV2 and TRBJ1-4, is EPEVTQTPSHQVTQMGQEVILRCVPISNHLYFYWYRQILGQKVEFLVSFYNNEISEKSEIFDDQFSVERPDGSNFTLKIRSTKLEDSAMYFCASKLAGQGEEKLFFGSGTQLSVL.

The gene calls are TRBV7-9 and TRBJ1-1, with a weak D call TRBD1 (6 bases). Germline V gene sequence: CDR1 SEHNR, CDR2 FQNEAQ (reference sequence). This CDR3 spans 15 amino acids. V was trimmed by 5 bases and J by 3 bases, leaving 16 bases between them. CDR3 sequence reads: CASSLRQVSDTEAFF. DNA of the CDR3: TGTGCCAGCAGCCTTAGACAGGTCTCAGACACTGAAGCTTTCTTT.

Details on this clone: The junction departs from germline at one end; a sequencing error may be responsible. The gene calls are TRBV7-7 and TRBJ2-3; D might be TRBD1 (6 bases). The CDR3 has 15 amino acids. In germline, CDR1 is SSHAT, CDR2 FNYEAQ (reference sequence). The CDR3 is CASSYTGFGTDTQYF. DNA of the CDR3: TGTGCTAGCAGCTATACAGGGTTTGGCACAGATACGCAGTATTTT.

The V and J genes are TRBV5-4 and TRBJ1-1, with 8 bases aligning to TRBD1. With V trimmed by 2 bases and J by 4 bases, 1 base remained unmatched. Germline-derived CDR1 and CDR2 are SGHNT and YYREEE (reference sequence). The CDR3 loop spans 13 amino acids. CDR3 in amino acids: CASSLQGVTEAFF. The CDR3 DNA is TGTGCCAGCAGCTTACAGGGGGTCACTGAAGCTTTCTTT.

V is TRBV29-1 and J is TRBJ2-5; no reliable D call. V lost 4 bases to trimming and J lost 1 base, with 13 bases between them. This CDR3 has 14 residues. Germline values: CDR1 SQVTM, CDR2 ANQGSEA. CDR3 sequence: CSVGAPPTQETQYF. The CDR3 bases are TGCAGCGTTGGGGCACCCCCCACCCAAGAGACCCAGTACTTC.

This clone has only a few counts. The V gene is TRBV18, the J gene TRBJ2-5; D not resolved. The germline V gene has CDR1 KGHSH and CDR2 LQKENI. The CDR3 has 13 amino acids. Trimming removed 3 bases at V and 3 bases at J, with 8 bases between. In nucleotides, the CDR3 is TGTGCCAGCTCACCCCGATTAGAAGAGACCCAGTACTTC. Amino acid sequence: CASSPRLEETQYF.

The chain joins TRBV11-2 to TRBJ2-7; 10 nucleotides agree with TRBD1. With 5 bases clipped from V and 4 bases from J, the junction kept 17 bases outside the gene matches. Germline CDR1 and CDR2: SGHAT and FQNNGV. There are 18 residues in the CDR3. CDR3 protein: CASSPIHRRQGAGYEQYF. The CDR3 DNA is TGTGCCAGCAGCCCCATCCACCGGAGACAGGGGGCGGGGTACGAGCAGTACTTC.

This clone was detected a few times. The chain combines TRBV2 with TRBJ2-2; TRBD1 matches 8 bases. Germline V gene lookup returns CDR1 SNHLY and CDR2 FYNNEI. This CDR3 region has 14 residues. V lost 6 bases to trimming and J lost 0 bases; unmatched junction nucleotides: 0. The CDR3 coding sequence is TGTGCCAGCAGGGGACAGGCGAACACCGGGGAGCTGTTTTTT. Translation gives CASRGQANTGELFF.

The chain joins TRBV2 to TRBJ2-1; 13 bases match TRBD2. V lost 8 bases and J lost 8; bases outside the gene matches: 12. This CDR3 has 16 residues. The V gene's germline CDR1 is SNHLY and CDR2 FYNNEI. DNA for the CDR3: TGTGCCAGCCGCCCTGGACTAGCGGGAGAGAATGATGAGCAGTTCTTC. Residues: CASRPGLAGENDEQFF.

The V gene is TRBV9, the J gene TRBJ2-7; 8 nucleotides agree with TRBD1. Germline loops: CDR1 SGDLS, CDR2 YYNGEE. The CDR3 runs 15 residues. Trimming removed 0 bases from V and 0 bases from J; junction bases left unmatched: 2. CDR3 region: CASSVDTGGSYEQYF. CDR3 coding DNA: TGTGCCAGCAGCGTAGACACAGGGGGCTCCTACGAGCAGTACTTC.

This clone appeared once. This chain uses TRBV5-8 with TRBJ2-2, with D possibly TRBD2 on 6 matching bases. Germline CDR1 is SGHTS and CDR2 is YDEGEE. V was shortened by 0 bases and J by 4 bases, with 7 bases between the two germline ends. The CDR3 sequence is 14 residues long. This CDR3 reads CASSLDGGTGELFF. CDR3 bases: TGTGCCAGCAGCTTGGACGGGGGCACCGGGGAGCTGTTTTTT.